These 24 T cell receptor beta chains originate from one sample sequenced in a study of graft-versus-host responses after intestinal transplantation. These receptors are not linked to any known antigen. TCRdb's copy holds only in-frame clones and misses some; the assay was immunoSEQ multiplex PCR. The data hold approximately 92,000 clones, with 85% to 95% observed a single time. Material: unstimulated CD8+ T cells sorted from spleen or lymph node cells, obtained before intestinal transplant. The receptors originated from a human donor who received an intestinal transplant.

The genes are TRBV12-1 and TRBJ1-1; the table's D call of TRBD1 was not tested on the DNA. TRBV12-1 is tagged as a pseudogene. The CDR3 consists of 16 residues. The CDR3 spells CASSLLGVISRGKAFF. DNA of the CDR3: TGTGCCAGCAGCCTTTTGGGTGTTATATCTAGGGGGAAAGCTTTCTTT.

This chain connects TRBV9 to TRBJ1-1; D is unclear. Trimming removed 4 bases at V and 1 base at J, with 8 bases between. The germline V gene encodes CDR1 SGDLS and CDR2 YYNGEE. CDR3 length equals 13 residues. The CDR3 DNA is TGTGCCAGCAGCCAGCACACGAACACTGAAGCTTTCTTT. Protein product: CASSQHTNTEAFF.

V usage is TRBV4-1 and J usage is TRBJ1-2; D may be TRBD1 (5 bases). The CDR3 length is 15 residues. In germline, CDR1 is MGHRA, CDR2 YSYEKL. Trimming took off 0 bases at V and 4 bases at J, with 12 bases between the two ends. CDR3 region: CASSQDLGDLYGYTF. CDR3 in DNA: TGCGCCAGCAGCCAAGATCTTGGGGACCTCTATGGCTACACCTTC.

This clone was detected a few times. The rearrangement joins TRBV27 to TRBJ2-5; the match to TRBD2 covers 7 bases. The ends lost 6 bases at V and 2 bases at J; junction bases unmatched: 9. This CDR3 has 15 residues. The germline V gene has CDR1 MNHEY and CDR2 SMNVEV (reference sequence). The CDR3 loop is CASSPDGGGQETQYF. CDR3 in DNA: TGTGCCAGCAGCCCCGATGGGGGGGGGCAAGAGACCCAGTACTTC.

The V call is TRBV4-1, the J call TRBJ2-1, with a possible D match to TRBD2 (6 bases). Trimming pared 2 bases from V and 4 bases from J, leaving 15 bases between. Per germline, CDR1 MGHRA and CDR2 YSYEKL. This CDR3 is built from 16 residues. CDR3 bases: TGCGCCAGCAGCCAAACCCCGACTAGGAATTACAATGAGCAGTTCTTC. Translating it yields CASSQTPTRNYNEQFF.

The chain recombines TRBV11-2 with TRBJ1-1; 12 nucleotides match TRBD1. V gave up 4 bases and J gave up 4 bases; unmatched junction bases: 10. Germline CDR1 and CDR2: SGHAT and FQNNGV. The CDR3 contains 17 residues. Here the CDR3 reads CASSSSGQGAPSTEAFF. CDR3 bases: TGTGCCAGCAGCTCGTCGGGACAGGGGGCTCCGAGCACTGAAGCTTTCTTT.

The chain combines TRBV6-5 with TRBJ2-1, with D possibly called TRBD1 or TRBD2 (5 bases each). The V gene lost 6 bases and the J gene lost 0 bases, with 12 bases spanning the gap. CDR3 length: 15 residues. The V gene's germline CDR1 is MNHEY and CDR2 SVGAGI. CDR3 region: CASRGAGTSYNEQFF. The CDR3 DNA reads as TGTGCCAGCAGAGGCGCTGGGACCTCCTACAATGAGCAGTTCTTC.

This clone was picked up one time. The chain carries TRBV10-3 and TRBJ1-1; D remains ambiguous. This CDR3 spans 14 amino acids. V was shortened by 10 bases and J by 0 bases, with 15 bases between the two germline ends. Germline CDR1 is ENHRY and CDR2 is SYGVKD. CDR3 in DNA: TGTGCCAGCACTGGGGAGGACTTGAACACTGAAGCTTTCTTT. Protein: CASTGEDLNTEAFF.

CDR3 bases: TGTGCCAGCAGTGTCCTGGCCGCAGTAGCTGAAGCTTTCTTT. It encodes CASSVLAAVAEAFF. V usage is TRBV6-1 and J usage is TRBJ1-1; no clear D. Germline assignment: CDR1 MNHNS and CDR2 SASEGT. CDR3 size: 14 residues. The V gene lost 4 bases and the J gene lost 6 bases, with 15 bases spanning the gap.

DNA for the CDR3: TGTGCCTGGAGGCCCAGGGGCTCTAGCAATCAGCCCCAGCATTTT. It is translated as CAWRPRGSSNQPQHF. The V and J genes are TRBV30 and TRBJ1-5, with D maybe TRBD1 (6 bases). Germline-derived CDR1 and CDR2 are GTSNPN and SVGIG (reference sequence). The CDR3 consists of 15 residues. Trimming pared 3 bases from V and 0 bases from J, leaving 12 bases between.

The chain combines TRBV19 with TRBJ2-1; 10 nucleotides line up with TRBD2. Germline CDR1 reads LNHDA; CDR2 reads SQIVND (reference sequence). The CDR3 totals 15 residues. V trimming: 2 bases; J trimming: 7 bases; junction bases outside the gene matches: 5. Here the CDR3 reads CASSIRASGSNEQFF. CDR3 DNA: TGTGCCAGTAGTATACGGGCTAGCGGGAGTAATGAGCAGTTCTTC.

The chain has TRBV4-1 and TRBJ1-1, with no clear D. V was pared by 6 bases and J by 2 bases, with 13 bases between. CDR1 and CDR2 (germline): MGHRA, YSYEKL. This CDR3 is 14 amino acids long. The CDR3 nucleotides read TGCGCCAGCAGTCACACCGCCTACAACACTGAAGCTTTCTTT. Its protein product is CASSHTAYNTEAFF.

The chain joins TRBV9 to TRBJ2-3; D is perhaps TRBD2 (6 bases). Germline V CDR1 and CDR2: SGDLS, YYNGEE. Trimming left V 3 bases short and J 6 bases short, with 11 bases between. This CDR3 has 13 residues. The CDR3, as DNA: TGTGCCAGCAGCGGCGACGGGGGTGATACGCAGTATTTT. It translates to CASSGDGGDTQYF.

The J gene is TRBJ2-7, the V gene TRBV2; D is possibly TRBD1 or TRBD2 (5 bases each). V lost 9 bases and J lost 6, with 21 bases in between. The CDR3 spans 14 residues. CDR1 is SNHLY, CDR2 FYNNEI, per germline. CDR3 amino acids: CASRPGFGDGEQYF. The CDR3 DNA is TGTGCCAGTCGTCCGGGGTTCGGGGACGGCGAGCAGTACTTC.

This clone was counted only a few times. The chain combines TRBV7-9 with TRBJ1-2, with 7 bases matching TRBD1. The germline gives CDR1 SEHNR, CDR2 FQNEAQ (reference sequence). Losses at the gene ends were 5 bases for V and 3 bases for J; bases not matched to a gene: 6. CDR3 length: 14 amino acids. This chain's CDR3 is CASSPPTGDYGYTF. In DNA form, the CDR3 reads TGTGCCAGCAGCCCACCTACAGGGGACTATGGCTACACCTTC.

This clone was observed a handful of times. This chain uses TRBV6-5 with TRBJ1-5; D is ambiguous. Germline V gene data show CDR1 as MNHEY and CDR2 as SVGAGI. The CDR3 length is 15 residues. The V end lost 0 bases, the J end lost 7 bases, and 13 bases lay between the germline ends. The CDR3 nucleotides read TGTGCCAGCAGTTACTCGAGTGCGGCGAGACAGCCCCAGCATTTT. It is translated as CASSYSSAARQPQHF.

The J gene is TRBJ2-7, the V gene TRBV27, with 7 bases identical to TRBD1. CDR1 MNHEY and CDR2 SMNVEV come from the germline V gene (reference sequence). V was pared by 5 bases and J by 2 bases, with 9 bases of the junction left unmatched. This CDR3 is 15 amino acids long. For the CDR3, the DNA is TGTGCCAGCAGTCCCGGACAGGCCTCCACCTACGAGCAGTACTTC. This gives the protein CASSPGQASTYEQYF.

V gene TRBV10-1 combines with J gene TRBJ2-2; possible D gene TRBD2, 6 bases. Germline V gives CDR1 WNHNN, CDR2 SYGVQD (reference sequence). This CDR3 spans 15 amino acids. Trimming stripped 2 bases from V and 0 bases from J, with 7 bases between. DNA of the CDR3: TGCGCCAGCAGTGAGGAGCGGGCGAACACCGGGGAGCTGTTTTTT. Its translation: CASSEERANTGELFF.

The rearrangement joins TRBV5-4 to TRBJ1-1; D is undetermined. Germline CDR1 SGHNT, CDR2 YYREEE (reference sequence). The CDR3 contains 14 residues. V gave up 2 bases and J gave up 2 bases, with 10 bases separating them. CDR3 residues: CASSFWLLNTEAFF. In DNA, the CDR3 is TGTGCCAGCAGCTTTTGGTTGCTTAACACTGAAGCTTTCTTT.

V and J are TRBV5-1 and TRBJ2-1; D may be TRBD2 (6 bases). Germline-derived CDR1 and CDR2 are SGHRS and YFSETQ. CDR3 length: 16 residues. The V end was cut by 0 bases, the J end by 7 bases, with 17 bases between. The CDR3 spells CASSLGGGGAGNEQFF. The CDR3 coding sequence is TGCGCCAGCAGCTTGGGGGGCGGAGGGGCTGGGAATGAGCAGTTCTTC. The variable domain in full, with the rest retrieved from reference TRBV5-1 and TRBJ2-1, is KAGVTQTPRYLIKTRGQQVTLSCSPISGHRSVSWYQQTPGQGLQFLFEYFSETQRNKGNFPGRFSGRQFSNSRSEMNVSTLELGDSALYLCASSLGGGGAGNEQFFGPGTRLTVL.

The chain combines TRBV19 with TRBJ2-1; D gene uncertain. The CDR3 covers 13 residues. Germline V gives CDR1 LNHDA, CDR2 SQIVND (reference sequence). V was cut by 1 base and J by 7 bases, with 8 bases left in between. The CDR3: CASSIGEGNEQFF. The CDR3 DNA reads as TGTGCCAGTAGTATAGGAGAAGGTAATGAGCAGTTCTTC.

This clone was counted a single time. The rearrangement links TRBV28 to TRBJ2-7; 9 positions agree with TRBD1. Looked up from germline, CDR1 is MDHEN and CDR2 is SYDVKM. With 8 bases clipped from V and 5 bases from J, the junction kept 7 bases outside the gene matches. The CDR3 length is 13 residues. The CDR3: CASFITGGHEQYF. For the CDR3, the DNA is TGTGCCAGCTTCATAACAGGGGGCCACGAGCAGTACTTC.

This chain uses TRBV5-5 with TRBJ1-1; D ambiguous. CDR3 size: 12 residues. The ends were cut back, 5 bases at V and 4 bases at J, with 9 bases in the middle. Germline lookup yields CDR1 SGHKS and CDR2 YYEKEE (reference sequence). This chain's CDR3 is CASRWKTTEAFF. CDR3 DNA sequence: TGTGCCAGCAGATGGAAAACCACTGAAGCTTTCTTT.

The CDR3 coding sequence is TGTGCCAGCAGCCCGGAGACAGGGTACTACGAGCAGTACTTC. Amino acid sequence: CASSPETGYYEQYF. This chain uses TRBV14 with TRBJ2-7; 7 positions match TRBD1. CDR3 length: 14 residues. In germline, CDR1 is SGHDN, CDR2 FVKESK. The ends lost 4 bases at V and 3 bases at J; junction bases unmatched: 6.